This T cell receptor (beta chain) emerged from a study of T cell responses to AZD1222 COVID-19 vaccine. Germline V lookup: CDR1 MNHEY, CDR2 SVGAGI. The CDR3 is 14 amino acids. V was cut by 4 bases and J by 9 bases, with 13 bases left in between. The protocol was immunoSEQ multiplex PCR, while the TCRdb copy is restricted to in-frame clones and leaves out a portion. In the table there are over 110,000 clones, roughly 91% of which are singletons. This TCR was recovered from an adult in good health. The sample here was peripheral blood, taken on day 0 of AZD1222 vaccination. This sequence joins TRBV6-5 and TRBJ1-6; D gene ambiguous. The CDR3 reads CASSSPGIGSPLHF. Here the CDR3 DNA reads TGTGCCAGCAGTTCCCCGGGGATCGGTTCACCCCTCCACTTT.